The 13 T cell receptor beta chains given below trace back to one sample, sequenced in a study of blood T cell repertoires in COVID-19. Profiling relied on immunoSEQ multiplex PCR, and the TCRdb table lists in-frame clones only, not all of them. Of 230,000 or so clones in the sample, less than 90% were seen once. Sample: peripheral blood. These receptors were collected from a man aged 35 to 55 with active or convalescent COVID-19.

This chain joins TRBV18 and TRBJ2-5, with 7 bases lining up with TRBD1. The ends lost 4 bases at V and 1 base at J; junction bases unmatched: 9. This CDR3 contains 16 residues. Germline loops: CDR1 KGHSH, CDR2 LQKENI. The CDR3 DNA sequence: TGTGCCAGCTCACAAGTGGCCGGGACAGCCCAAGAGACCCAGTACTTC. Translation gives CASSQVAGTAQETQYF.

The genes are TRBV9 and TRBJ1-4; D unclear. CDR1 is SGDLS and CDR2 is YYNGEE in the germline V gene. The CDR3 is 14 residues long. Trimming removed 2 bases from V and 6 bases from J, with 11 bases in between. The CDR3 protein is CASSVEGSYEKLFF. The CDR3 nucleotides read TGTGCCAGCAGCGTGGAGGGCTCGTATGAAAAACTGTTTTTT.

The CDR3 nucleotides read TGTGCCAGCAGCTTGTCATTAGCGGGATACAATGAGCAGTTCTTC. Encoded protein: CASSLSLAGYNEQFF. The chain has TRBV5-4 and TRBJ2-1; 8 bases fit TRBD2. This CDR3 region has 15 residues. J gave up 4 bases and V 1 base, and 4 bases lay outside the gene matches. Germline V gives CDR1 SGHNT, CDR2 YYREEE (reference sequence).

This chain links TRBV6-4 with TRBJ2-1; D is perhaps TRBD2 (6 bases). Trimming left V 2 bases short and J 2 bases short, with 10 bases between. The CDR3 spans 15 residues. CDR1 is MRHNA and CDR2 is SNTAGT in the germline V gene. This chain's CDR3 is CASSDGRGTYNEQFF. CDR3 DNA sequence: TGTGCCAGCAGTGACGGGCGGGGTACCTACAATGAGCAGTTCTTC.

A note on this clone: Other DNA sequences from this sample encode an identical CDR3 as well. The chain carries TRBV19 and TRBJ1-1; TRBD1 agrees at 7 bases. V trimming: 5 bases; J trimming: 2 bases; junction bases outside the gene matches: 5. Germline CDR1 LNHDA, CDR2 SQIVND (reference sequence). The CDR3 covers 14 residues. The CDR3: CASSPQGLNTEAFF. In DNA, the CDR3 is TGTGCCAGTAGTCCACAGGGGCTCAACACTGAAGCTTTCTTT. Together with reference TRBV19 and TRBJ1-1, the CDR3 gives the full variable domain: DGGITQSPKYLFRKEGQNVTLSCEQNLNHDAMYWYRQDPGQGLRLIYYSQIVNDFQKGDIAEGYSVSREKKESFPLTVTSAQKNPTAFYLCASSPQGLNTEAFFGQGTRLTVV.

This clone was seen more than once but under ten times. This sequence joins TRBV4-1 and TRBJ2-7; D is ambiguous. This CDR3 region has 13 residues. Germline V gene lookup returns CDR1 MGHRA and CDR2 YSYEKL. Trimming took 3 bases from V and 5 from J, leaving 11 bases between them. In DNA, the CDR3 is TGCGCCAGCAGCCAGGGCTCCCCTGACGAGCAGTACTTC. This encodes CASSQGSPDEQYF.

The J gene is TRBJ1-4, the V gene TRBV3-1 (or the pseudogene TRBV3-2), with D maybe TRBD1 (5 bases). The CDR3 spans 14 residues. From germline, CDR1 is LGHDT and CDR2 YNNKEL (reference sequence). V lost 4 bases to trimming and J lost 4 bases, with 10 bases between them. The CDR3 reads CASSRSGGNEKLFF. The CDR3 coding sequence is TGTGCCAGCAGCCGATCGGGGGGTAATGAAAAACTGTTTTTT.

This chain uses TRBV6-5 with TRBJ1-1; 7 bases are shared with TRBD1. After removal of 8 bases from V and 4 bases from J, the junction contained 7 bases not matched to a gene. The germline CDR1 and CDR2 sequences are MNHEY and SVGAGI. The CDR3 covers 13 residues. CDR3 nucleotide sequence: TGTGCCAGCTGGGACAGTCGGCGCACTGAAGCTTTCTTT. Translation gives CASWDSRRTEAFF.

The chain couples TRBV5-6 to TRBJ1-1; perhaps TRBD1 as D (6 bases). The CDR3 runs to 13 residues. In germline, CDR1 is SGHDT, CDR2 YYEEEE. V was cut by 2 bases and J by 5 bases, with 10 bases left in between. CDR3 sequence: CASSFFTGTEAFF. DNA for the CDR3: TGTGCCAGCAGCTTTTTTACAGGGACTGAAGCTTTCTTT. The complete variable domain, with remaining parts taken from reference TRBV5-6 and TRBJ1-1, reads DAGVTQSPTHLIKTRGQQVTLRCSPKSGHDTVSWYQQALGQGPQFIFQYYEEEERQRGNFPDRFSGHQFPNYSSELNVNALLLGDSALYLCASSFFTGTEAFFGQGTRLTVV.

In this sample, this clone turned up once. CDR3 amino acids: CASSSTGFSGAFF. Written as DNA, the CDR3 is TGTGCCAGCAGCTCAACAGGGTTCTCGGGAGCTTTCTTT. V is TRBV5-6 and J is TRBJ1-1; D is possibly TRBD1 (6 bases). In germline, CDR1 is SGHDT, CDR2 YYEEEE. This CDR3 contains 13 residues. V was pared by 3 bases and J by 10 bases, with 16 bases between. The variable domain in full, with the rest retrieved from reference TRBV5-6 and TRBJ1-1, is DAGVTQSPTHLIKTRGQQVTLRCSPKSGHDTVSWYQQALGQGPQFIFQYYEEEERQRGNFPDRFSGHQFPNYSSELNVNALLLGDSALYLCASSSTGFSGAFFGQGTRLTVV.

The gene calls are TRBV5-5 and TRBJ2-3, with a weak D call TRBD2 (6 bases). The V end was cut by 5 bases, the J end by 5 bases, with 15 bases between. The V gene's germline CDR1 is SGHKS and CDR2 YYEKEE (reference sequence). This CDR3 has 14 residues. CDR3 nucleotides: TGTGCCAGCAGATCGACTAGTCGGGGAGATACGCAGTATTTT. Its protein is CASRSTSRGDTQYF.

The chain recombines TRBV19 with TRBJ1-1; no clear D gene. The CDR3 runs 13 residues. V lost 2 bases and J 1 base, leaving 5 bases between the germline ends. In germline, CDR1 is LNHDA, CDR2 SQIVND (reference sequence). The CDR3 spells CASSIPGNTEAFF. CDR3 coding DNA: TGTGCCAGTAGTATACCGGGGAACACTGAAGCTTTCTTT.

The J gene is TRBJ1-1, the V gene TRBV6-1; D gene uncertain. The germline V gene has CDR1 MNHNS and CDR2 SASEGT. V gave up 0 bases and J gave up 1 base, with 9 bases separating them. The CDR3 runs to 15 residues. The CDR3 spells CASSEAYTPNTEAFF. The CDR3, as DNA: TGTGCCAGCAGTGAAGCGTACACACCGAACACTGAAGCTTTCTTT.